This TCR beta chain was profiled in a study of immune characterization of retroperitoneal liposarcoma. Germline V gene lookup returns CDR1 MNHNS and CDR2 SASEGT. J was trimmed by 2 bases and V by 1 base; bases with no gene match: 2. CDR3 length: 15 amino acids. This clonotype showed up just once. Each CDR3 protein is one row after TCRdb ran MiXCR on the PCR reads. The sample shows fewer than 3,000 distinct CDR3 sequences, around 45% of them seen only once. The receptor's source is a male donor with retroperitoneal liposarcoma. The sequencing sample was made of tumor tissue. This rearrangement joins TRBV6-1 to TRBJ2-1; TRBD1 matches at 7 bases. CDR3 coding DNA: TGTGCCAGCAGTGAAGAGGGGGCAACCTACAATGAGCAGTTCTTC. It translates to CASSEEGATYNEQFF.